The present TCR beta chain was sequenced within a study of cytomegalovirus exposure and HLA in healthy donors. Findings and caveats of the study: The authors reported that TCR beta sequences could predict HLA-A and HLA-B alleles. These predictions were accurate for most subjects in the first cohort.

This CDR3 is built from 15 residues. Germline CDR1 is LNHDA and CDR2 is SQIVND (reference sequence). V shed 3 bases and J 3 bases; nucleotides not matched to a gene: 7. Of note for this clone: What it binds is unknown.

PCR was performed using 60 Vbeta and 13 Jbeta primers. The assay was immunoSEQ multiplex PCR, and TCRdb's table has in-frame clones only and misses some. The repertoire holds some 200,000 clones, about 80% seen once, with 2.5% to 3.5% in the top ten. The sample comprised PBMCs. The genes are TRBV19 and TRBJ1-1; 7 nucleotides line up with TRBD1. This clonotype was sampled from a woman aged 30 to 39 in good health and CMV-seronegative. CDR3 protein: CASSIGTAIDTEAFF. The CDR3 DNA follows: TGTGCCAGTAGTATTGGGACAGCCATAGACACTGAAGCTTTCTTT.